This T cell receptor beta chain was sequenced during a study of CD8 T cells in ankylosing spondylitis. Broader study findings: Ankylosing spondylitis blood seemed to carry a telltale TCR beta motif made of several highly homologous variants.

This CDR3 contains 14 residues. J gave up 8 bases and V 5 bases, and 14 bases lay outside the gene matches. CDR1 DFQATT and CDR2 SNEGSKA come from the germline V gene (reference sequence). TCRdb reprocessed the 5' RACE reads with MiXCR, giving one entry per CDR3 protein. The sample lists about 360,000 distinct CDR3 sequences, approximately 20% occurring once. This clonotype was observed a handful of times. Its antigen is not known. Sample: blood, either unsorted or a sorted T cell fraction (not recorded which). The clonotype comes from a male donor with ankylosing spondylitis or in good health (not recorded which). The chain employs TRBV20-1 and TRBJ1-2, with 7 bases lining up with TRBD1. CDR3 sequence reads: CSAGWTGLPLGYTF. The CDR3 region has the DNA TGCAGTGCTGGTTGGACAGGTCTGCCTCTCGGCTACACCTTC.